This TCR beta chain was found in a study of blood T cell repertoires in COVID-19. Study-wide context: The study drew acute and convalescent COVID-19 samples from the United States, Italy and Spain. PBMCs, B-cell-depleted T cells, or T cells provided the cDNA or gDNA that made up the material.

In germline, CDR1 is SGHVS, CDR2 FNYEAQ. Germline trimming cut 4 bases from V and 7 bases from J; bases unmatched to any gene: 9. The CDR3 sequence is 15 residues long. In the original analysis: Estimation of nucleated cell counts was performed using reference gene primer amplification. Clones were read by immunoSEQ multiplex PCR, and TCRdb kept only the in-frame ones, dropping some. V, J and clone size derive from that table, while D and trimming were established from the DNA sequence. Seen here are roughly 32,000 clones, just over 85% observed once, and the top ten hold 5% to 6.5%. The J gene is TRBJ2-1, the V gene TRBV7-6; 8 nucleotides agree with TRBD2. The specimen sequenced was peripheral blood. The clonotype was recovered from a woman of 80 years or more with active or convalescent COVID-19. The CDR3 sequence is CASSSRSGSVNEQFF. In DNA form, the CDR3 reads TGTGCCAGCAGCTCAAGAAGCGGGAGTGTGAATGAGCAGTTCTTC.